These 3 T cell receptor beta chains originate from one sample sequenced in a study of T cell responses to AZD1222 COVID-19 vaccine. Some clones are missing from TCRdb's copy, which holds only in-frame ones; the method was immunoSEQ multiplex PCR. The table lists about 97,000 clones, about nine tenths of them singletons. Sequencing was performed on peripheral blood, taken on day 0 of AZD1222 vaccination. The receptor source for this set is an adult in good health.

The CDR3 here is CASSLRQSYEQYF. For the CDR3, the DNA is TGTGCCAGCAGCTTGAGACAGTCCTACGAGCAGTACTTC. The V gene is TRBV5-5, the J gene TRBJ2-7; perhaps TRBD1 as D (5 bases). The CDR3 contains 13 residues. CDR1 and CDR2 (germline): SGHKS, YYEKEE (reference sequence). Trimming shortened V by 1 base and J by 1 base, and 6 bases separated the two germline ends.

CDR3 amino acids: CASSAGGTGVYGYTF. CDR3 bases: TGTGCCAGCAGCGCCGGCGGGACAGGGGTCTATGGCTACACCTTC. The rearrangement joins TRBV9 to TRBJ1-2, with 10 bases aligning to TRBD1. The V gene end was trimmed by 3 bases and the J gene end by 4 bases; junction bases not matched to a gene: 6. There are 15 residues in the CDR3. The germline V gene has CDR1 SGDLS and CDR2 YYNGEE.

This chain uses TRBV4-1 with TRBJ2-7; TRBD1 matches 8 bases. CDR1 and CDR2 from the germline V gene are MGHRA and YSYEKL. V shed 2 bases, J shed 3 bases, and the junction held 6 bases outside the gene matches. CDR3 length: 15 amino acids. The CDR3 spells CASSQTTGTGYEQYF. CDR3 nucleotide sequence: TGCGCCAGCAGCCAAACCACCGGGACAGGCTACGAGCAGTACTTC.